This T cell receptor beta chain was profiled in a study of T cells after posttransplantation cyclophosphamide. The method was immunoSEQ multiplex PCR; TCRdb's version includes in-frame clones alone and lacks a portion of them. The sample has approximately 23,000 clones; 97% are singletons. Cells defined as naive were viable CD3+CD4+ or CD3+CD8+ and CCR7+CD45RA+CD45RO-CD95-CD27+CD28+. On this clone: Its antigen is unknown. The same CDR3 can be traced to other DNA sequences in this sample.

The study, taken as a whole, reports: Later blood repertoires were often dominated by clones from the donor CD8+ memory compartment. TRB overlap between skin or GI tissue T cells and blood was limited.

The sequence came from a man between 50 and 59 years old in good health, CMV-negative, and a related stem cell transplant donor. The sample consisted of naive CD4+ T cells sorted from PBMCs.

The CDR3: CASSTGQVNSPLHF. CDR3 bases: TGTGCCAGCAGTACGGGACAGGTTAATTCACCCCTCCACTTT. This sequence joins TRBV2 and TRBJ1-6; 8 bases map to TRBD1. The germline CDR1 and CDR2 sequences are SNHLY and FYNNEI. J lost 6 bases, V lost 5 bases, and 3 bases had no gene match. This CDR3 has 14 residues. Variable domain in full (rest from reference TRBV2 and TRBJ1-6): EPEVTQTPSHQVTQMGQEVILRCVPISNHLYFYWYRQILGQKVEFLVSFYNNEISEKSEIFDDQFSVERPDGSNFTLKIRSTKLEDSAMYFCASSTGQVNSPLHFGNGTRLTVT.